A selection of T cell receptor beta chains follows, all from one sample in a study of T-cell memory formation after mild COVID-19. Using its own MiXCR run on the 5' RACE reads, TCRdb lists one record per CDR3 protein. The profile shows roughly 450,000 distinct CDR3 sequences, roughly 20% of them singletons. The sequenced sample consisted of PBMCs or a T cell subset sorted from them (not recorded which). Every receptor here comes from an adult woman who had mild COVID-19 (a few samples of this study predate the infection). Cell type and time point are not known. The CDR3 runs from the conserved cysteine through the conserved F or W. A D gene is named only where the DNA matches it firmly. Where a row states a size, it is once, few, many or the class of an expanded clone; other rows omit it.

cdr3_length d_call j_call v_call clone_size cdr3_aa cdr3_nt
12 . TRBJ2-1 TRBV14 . CASSPVWGGQFF TGTGCCAGCAGCCCGGTATGGGGTGGGCAGTTCTTC
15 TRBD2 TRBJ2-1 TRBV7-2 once CASSSLGGGYNEQFF TGTGCCAGCAGTTCGTTGGGCGGGGGCTACAATGAGCAGTTCTTC
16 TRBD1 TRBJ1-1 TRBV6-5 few CASSQLLGTGNTEAFF TGTGCCAGCAGTCAGCTCCTGGGGACAGGGAACACTGAAGCTTTCTTT
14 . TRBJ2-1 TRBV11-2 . CASSLYNWNNEQFF TGTGCCAGCAGCTTATACAACTGGAACAATGAGCAGTTCTTC
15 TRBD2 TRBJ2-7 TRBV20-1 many CSASGLAGITYEQYF TGCAGTGCTAGCGGACTAGCGGGGATCACCTACGAGCAGTACTTC
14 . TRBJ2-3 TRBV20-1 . CSARDPRSTDTQYF TGCAGTGCTAGAGATCCCAGAAGCACAGATACGCAGTATTTT
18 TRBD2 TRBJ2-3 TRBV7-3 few CASSLAGTSGSMTDTQYF TGTGCCAGCAGCTTAGCCGGGACTAGCGGGAGTATGACAGATACGCAGTATTTT
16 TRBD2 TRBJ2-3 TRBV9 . CASSVEGGGATDTQYF TGTGCCAGCAGCGTAGAAGGCGGGGGGGCCACAGATACGCAGTATTTT
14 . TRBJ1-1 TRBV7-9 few CASSLVNMNTEAFF TGTGCCAGCAGCTTAGTCAACATGAACACTGAAGCTTTCTTT
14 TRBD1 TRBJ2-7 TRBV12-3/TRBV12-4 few CASSLVQGADEQYF TGTGCCAGCAGTTTAGTCCAGGGGGCCGACGAGCAGTACTTC
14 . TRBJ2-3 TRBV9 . CASSLTRGTDTQYF TGTGCCAGCAGCCTTACCAGGGGCACAGATACGCAGTATTTT
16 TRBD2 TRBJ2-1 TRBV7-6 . CASSSDTSGGYNEQFF TGTGCCAGCAGCTCCGACACTAGCGGGGGGTACAATGAGCAGTTCTTC
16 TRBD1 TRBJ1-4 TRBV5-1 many CASSWGQPTRDEKLFF TGCGCCAGCAGCTGGGGACAGCCAACGAGGGATGAAAAACTGTTTTTT
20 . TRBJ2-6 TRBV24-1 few CATSDFTVDRTNSGANVLTF TGTGCCACCAGTGATTTTACCGTGGACAGGACTAACTCTGGGGCCAACGTCCTGACTTTC
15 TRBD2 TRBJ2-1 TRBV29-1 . CSVYGTSGANNEQFF TGCAGCGTTTACGGGACTAGCGGAGCAAACAATGAGCAGTTCTTC
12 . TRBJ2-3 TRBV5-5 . CASSPFSDTQYF TGTGCCAGCAGCCCCTTTTCGGATACGCAGTATTTT
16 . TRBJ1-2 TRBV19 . CASSQWAEGAYYGYTF TGTGCCAGTAGTCAATGGGCTGAGGGCGCTTACTATGGCTACACCTTC
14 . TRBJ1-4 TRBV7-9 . CASSLRGFGEKLFF TGTGCCAGCAGCTTACGGGGGTTTGGCGAAAAACTGTTTTTT
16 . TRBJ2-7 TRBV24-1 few CATSDLSGDGVYEQYF TGTGCCACCAGTGATTTGTCTGGGGATGGGGTCTACGAGCAGTACTTC
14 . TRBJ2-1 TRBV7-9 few CASSLAGTHNEQFF TGTGCCAGCAGCTTAGCGGGGACGCACAATGAGCAGTTCTTC
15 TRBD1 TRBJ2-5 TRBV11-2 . CASSGSGQLKETQYF TGTGCCAGCAGCGGCTCGGGACAGCTAAAAGAGACCCAGTACTTC
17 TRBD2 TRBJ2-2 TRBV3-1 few CASSSWTSGTLTGELFF TGTGCCAGCAGCTCTTGGACTAGCGGGACGCTCACCGGGGAGCTGTTTTTT
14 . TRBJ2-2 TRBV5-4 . CASSLTTRPGELFF TGTGCCAGCAGCTTGACGACCCGTCCCGGGGAGCTGTTTTTT
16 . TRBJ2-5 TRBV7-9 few CASSLAGPGAQETQYF TGTGCCAGCAGCTTAGCGGGACCTGGGGCGCAAGAGACCCAGTACTTC
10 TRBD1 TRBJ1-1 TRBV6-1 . CAVRTGEAFF TGTGCCGTTAGGACAGGTGAAGCTTTCTTT
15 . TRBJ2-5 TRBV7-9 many CASSLGGTHRETQYF TGTGCCAGCAGCTTAGGAGGGACCCACCGTGAGACCCAGTACTTC
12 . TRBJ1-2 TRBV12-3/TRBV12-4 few CASSFNPPYVTF TGTGCCAGCAGTTTCAACCCCCCCTACGTCACCTTC
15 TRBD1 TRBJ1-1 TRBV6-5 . CASSRDRVPNTEAFF TGTGCCAGCAGTCGCGACAGGGTTCCGAACACTGAAGCTTTCTTT
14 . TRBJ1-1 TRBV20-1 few CSAVQGNMNTEAFF TGCAGTGCTGTCCAGGGAAACATGAACACTGAAGCTTTCTTT
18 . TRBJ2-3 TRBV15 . CATSRETGSRSGTDTQYF TGTGCCACCAGCAGGGAAACAGGGTCCCGCAGCGGCACAGATACGCAGTATTTT
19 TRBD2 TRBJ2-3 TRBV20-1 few CSARFIAGGPGLRTDTQYF TGCAGTGCTAGATTCATTGCGGGAGGGCCAGGACTGAGGACAGATACGCAGTATTTT
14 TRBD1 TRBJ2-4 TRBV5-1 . CASSLAGTGNIQYF TGCGCCAGCAGCTTAGCCGGGACAGGCAACATTCAGTACTTC
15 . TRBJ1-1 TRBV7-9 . CASSLSRDIRTEAFF TGTGCCAGCAGCTTATCCCGGGACATCCGGACTGAAGCTTTCTTT
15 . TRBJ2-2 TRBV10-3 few CAISEPTGPRGELFF TGTGCCATCAGTGAACCGACAGGACCCAGGGGGGAGCTGTTTTTT
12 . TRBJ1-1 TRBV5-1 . CASSLEGRVAFF TGCGCCAGCAGCTTGGAAGGGAGGGTAGCTTTCTTT
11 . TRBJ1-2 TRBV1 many CTTLTPAGYTF TGCACCACCCTGACCCCCGCAGGCTACACCTTC
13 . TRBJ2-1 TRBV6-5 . CASWSTRNNEQFF TGTGCCAGCTGGTCAACCCGAAACAATGAGCAGTTCTTC
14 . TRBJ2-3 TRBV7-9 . CASSSHTSTDTQYF TGTGCCAGCAGCTCCCATACATCCACAGATACGCAGTATTTT
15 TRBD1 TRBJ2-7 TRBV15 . CATSRRQGAIYEQYF TGTGCCACCAGCAGAAGACAGGGGGCGATTTACGAGCAGTACTTC
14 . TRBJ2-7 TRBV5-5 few CASSLVAAAYEQYF TGTGCCAGCAGCTTGGTAGCAGCTGCCTACGAGCAGTACTTC
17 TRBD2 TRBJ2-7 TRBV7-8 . CASSLVAPSGFKGEQYF TGTGCCAGCAGCTTAGTAGCCCCTAGCGGCTTCAAGGGAGAGCAGTACTTC
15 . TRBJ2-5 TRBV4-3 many CASSQDPGQAKTQYF TGCGCCAGCAGCCAAGATCCGGGCCAGGCTAAGACCCAGTACTTC
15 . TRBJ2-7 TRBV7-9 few CASSTEGRGAYEQYF TGTGCCAGCAGCACAGAGGGGCGGGGTGCCTACGAGCAGTACTTC
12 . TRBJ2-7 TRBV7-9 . CASSGGGSEQYF TGTGCCAGCAGCGGAGGGGGCTCCGAGCAGTACTTC
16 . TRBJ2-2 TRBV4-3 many CASSQDPAGNTGELFF TGCGCCAGCAGCCAAGATCCAGCGGGGAACACCGGGGAGCTGTTTTTT
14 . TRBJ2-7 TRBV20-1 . CSARDSGGNYEQYF TGCAGTGCTAGAGATTCGGGCGGGAACTACGAGCAGTACTTC
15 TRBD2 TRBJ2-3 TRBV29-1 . CSVRIASGRANTQYF TGCAGCGTAAGGATCGCTAGCGGGAGGGCTAATACGCAGTATTTT
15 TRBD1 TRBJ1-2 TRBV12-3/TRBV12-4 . CASSSTLTGVYGYTF TGTGCCAGCAGTTCAACCCTGACAGGGGTTTATGGCTACACCTTC
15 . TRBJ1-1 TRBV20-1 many CSARDPIKGNTEAFF TGCAGTGCTAGAGACCCTATAAAGGGGAACACTGAAGCTTTCTTT
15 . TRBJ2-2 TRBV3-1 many CASSQGIINTGELFF TGTGCCAGCAGCCAGGGGATCATAAACACCGGGGAGCTGTTTTTT
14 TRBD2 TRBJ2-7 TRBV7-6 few CASSILAGAGEQYF TGTGCCAGCAGCATTCTAGCGGGAGCTGGGGAGCAGTACTTC
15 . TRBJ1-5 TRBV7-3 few CASSHAGRFNQPQHF TGTGCCAGCAGCCATGCGGGTCGGTTCAATCAGCCCCAGCATTTT
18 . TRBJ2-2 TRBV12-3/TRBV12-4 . CASSFYAGGTTRTGELFF TGTGCCAGCAGTTTCTATGCAGGGGGGACCACGAGGACCGGGGAGCTGTTTTTT
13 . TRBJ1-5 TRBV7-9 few CASSSMPREGQHF TGTGCCAGCAGCTCTATGCCCAGGGAGGGCCAGCATTTT
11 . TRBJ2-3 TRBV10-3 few CAMAIGDTQYF TGTGCCATGGCAATAGGGGATACGCAGTATTTT